This T cell receptor (beta chain) originates from a study of blood T cell repertoires in COVID-19. Looking at the study overall: Material from acute and convalescent COVID-19 was sourced from the United States, Italy and Spain. Sources were T cells, B-cell-depleted T cells, or PBMCs; the material itself was cDNA or gDNA.

This clone was seen more than once but under ten times. Methods used by the authors: The authors estimated nucleated cell counts from reference gene primer amplification. Profiling relied on immunoSEQ multiplex PCR, and the TCRdb table lists in-frame clones only, not all of them. D and trimming come from the DNA, and the V and J calls and clone size come from that table. Among roughly 250,000 clones listed, 84% were seen once. The CDR3 has 17 amino acids. Deletions cut 3 bases from V and 6 bases from J, with 22 bases between. Per germline, CDR1 LNHDA and CDR2 SQIVND (reference sequence). The clonotype comes from a human donor in a cohort sampled during active COVID-19. The chain links TRBV19 to TRBJ2-3, with D tentatively TRBD2 (6 bases). What was sequenced was peripheral blood. CDR3: CASSIRWPSEGGDTQYF. Here the CDR3 DNA reads TGTGCCAGTAGTATCAGGTGGCCTAGCGAAGGAGGGGATACGCAGTATTTT.